These 28 T cell receptor beta chains share one sample of origin, sequenced in a study of response to subunit inactivated influenza vaccine. TCRdb recomputed calls from the RT-PCR reads with MiXCR, one row per CDR3 protein. The table includes 800,000 or so distinct CDR3 sequences, about 20% detected once. Sequences were derived from PBMCs from blood, sampled 5 days after vaccination. The origin of the receptors is a man aged 50 to 60 who received an inactivated influenza vaccine.

This clonotype was found a few times. The chain has TRBV12-3 or TRBV12-4 and TRBJ1-5; the D gene is possibly TRBD1 (5 bases). There are 14 residues in the CDR3. V was cut by 4 bases and J by 4 bases, with 11 bases left in between. CDR3 DNA: TGTGCCAGCAGTTGGGACGGTGGAAATCAGCCCCAGCATTTT. It codes for CASSWDGGNQPQHF.

There are a few counts of this clonotype. The chain couples TRBV6-2 or TRBV6-3 to TRBJ2-6; 8 nucleotides agree with TRBD1. The CDR3 totals 15 residues. Germline-derived CDR1 and CDR2 are MNHEY and SVGEGT. With V trimmed by 5 bases and J by 4 bases, 4 bases remained unmatched. CDR3 sequence reads: CASSRTGIGANVLTF. In DNA, the CDR3 is TGTGCCAGCAGTCGGACAGGGATCGGGGCCAACGTCCTGACTTTC.

This chain links TRBV20-1 with TRBJ2-7; 9 bases are shared with TRBD2. The J segment lost 2 bases and the V segment lost 0 bases, leaving 5 bases of the junction unmatched. This CDR3 spans 15 amino acids. Germline CDR1 reads DFQATT; CDR2 reads SNEGSKA (reference sequence). CDR3 nucleotides: TGCAGTGCTAGAGATCAGCTAGCGGGACCCTACGAGCAGTACTTC. As protein: CSARDQLAGPYEQYF.

The CDR3 protein is CASSFRDRGQSVYGYTF. CDR3 nucleotides: TGTGCCAGCAGTTTTAGGGACAGGGGGCAAAGCGTCTATGGCTACACCTTC. V and J are TRBV12-3 or TRBV12-4 and TRBJ1-2; 12 bases line up with TRBD1. V shed 3 bases and J 4 bases; nucleotides not matched to a gene: 9. This CDR3 is built from 17 residues.

The chain uses TRBV7-2 and TRBJ1-2, with D hard to call. The V end lost 1 base, the J end lost 6 bases, and 15 bases lay between the germline ends. CDR1 is SGHTA, CDR2 FQGNSA, per germline. The CDR3 has 15 residues. The CDR3 DNA sequence: TGTGCCAGCAGCTTAGGAGGTCTCGCCGGGAATGGCTACACCTTC. Amino acid sequence: CASSLGGLAGNGYTF.

The chain couples TRBV27 to TRBJ1-1, with D perhaps TRBD1 (5 bases). This CDR3 is 15 amino acids long. Germline V CDR1 and CDR2: MNHEY, SMNVEV (reference sequence). Trimming cost V 3 bases and J 1 base, with 12 bases left between them. For the CDR3, the DNA is TGTGCCAGCAGTTTCTGGCAGGGTGGGAACACTGAAGCTTTCTTT. Translating gives CASSFWQGGNTEAFF.

CDR3 in DNA: TGTGCCAGCAGCTTCCTCGGGGCTGAAAACACCATATATTTT. This translates into CASSFLGAENTIYF. The V gene is TRBV7-9, the J gene TRBJ1-3, with D possibly TRBD1 on 5 matching bases. CDR1 and CDR2 from the germline V gene are SEHNR and FQNEAQ (reference sequence). The germline V and J ends were trimmed by 3 bases and 6 bases, with 12 bases remaining between them. This CDR3 is 14 amino acids long.

This clonotype was recorded many times. This chain joins TRBV19 and TRBJ2-2, with 7 bases matching TRBD1. V lost 9 bases, J lost 1 base, and 17 bases stayed unmatched. The CDR3 spans 18 residues. Germline CDR1 LNHDA, CDR2 SQIVND (reference sequence). The CDR3, as DNA: TGTGCCAGCCGGTCAACCTGGGACAGAGGTATGAACACCGGGGAGCTGTTTTTT. Translating gives CASRSTWDRGMNTGELFF.

This clonotype was seen many times. The chain carries TRBV12-3 or TRBV12-4 and TRBJ2-5; no firm D call. This CDR3 spans 11 amino acids. V lost 6 bases, J lost 4 bases, and 6 bases lay in between. The CDR3 nucleotides read TGTGCCAGCAGCCACGGAGAGACCCAGTACTTC. Translation: CASSHGETQYF.

The rearrangement joins TRBV20-1 to TRBJ1-1, with D tentatively TRBD1 (6 bases). The V end was cut by 6 bases, the J end by 3 bases, with 20 bases between. The length of the CDR3 is 15 residues. Germline CDR1 and CDR2: DFQATT and SNEGSKA (reference sequence). CDR3 residues: CSARGRLAVYTEAFF. The CDR3 DNA reads as TGCAGTGCCAGGGGCAGGCTTGCCGTCTACACTGAAGCTTTCTTT.

V is TRBV7-2 and J is TRBJ2-5; a weak D match, TRBD1 (5 bases). CDR1 is SGHTA and CDR2 is FQGNSA in the germline V gene. CDR3 length: 15 residues. Trimming pared 2 bases from V and 5 bases from J, leaving 15 bases between. The CDR3: CASSLLAGAGETQYF. CDR3 nucleotide sequence: TGTGCCAGCAGCTTACTTGCTGGGGCTGGTGAGACCCAGTACTTC.

The rearrangement uses TRBV3-1 and TRBJ1-2; maybe TRBD1 (5 bases). Germline CDR1 reads LGHDT; CDR2 reads YNNKEL (reference sequence). CDR3 length: 15 residues. The V gene lost 0 bases and the J gene lost 8 bases, with 16 bases spanning the gap. This chain's CDR3 is CASSQDPMGVGGYTF. The CDR3 DNA is TGTGCCAGCAGCCAAGATCCCATGGGGGTGGGCGGCTACACCTTC.

This rearrangement joins TRBV20-1 to TRBJ2-5; TRBD2 is a possible D gene (6 bases). Germline V CDR1 and CDR2: DFQATT, SNEGSKA (reference sequence). Trimming pared 2 bases from V and 3 bases from J, leaving 10 bases between. This CDR3 spans 13 amino acids. CDR3 in amino acids: CSARSGGEETQYF. In DNA form, the CDR3 reads TGCAGTGCTAGATCGGGCGGGGAAGAGACCCAGTACTTC.

The chain carries TRBV6-6 and TRBJ2-7; TRBD2 might be the D (5 bases). The CDR3 loop spans 12 amino acids. The germline V gene has CDR1 MNHNY and CDR2 SVGAGI (reference sequence). V shed 2 bases and J shed 7 bases, with 9 bases lying between them. The CDR3 region is CASSYERAEQYF. The CDR3 region has the DNA TGTGCCAGCAGTTACGAGAGGGCGGAGCAGTACTTC.

This clonotype was detected many times. This chain joins TRBV15 and TRBJ2-1, with D possibly being TRBD1 (6 bases). The germline CDR1 and CDR2 sequences are LNHNV and YYDKDF (reference sequence). This CDR3 contains 15 residues. The V end was cut by 3 bases, the J end by 5 bases, with 14 bases between. The chain's CDR3 is CATSSSSYRDNEQFF. CDR3 DNA: TGTGCCACCAGCAGCTCAAGCTACAGGGACAATGAGCAGTTCTTC.

The rearrangement links TRBV20-1 to TRBJ1-5; D gene uncertain. The CDR3 is 15 residues long. Germline V gives CDR1 DFQATT, CDR2 SNEGSKA (reference sequence). The V end was cut by 1 base, the J end by 0 bases, with 10 bases between. CDR3 DNA sequence: TGCAGTGCTAGAGGGTGGAGTTATAGCAATCAGCCCCAGCATTTT. Its translation: CSARGWSYSNQPQHF.

A word on this clonotype: Because the CDR3 is missing its conserved closing phenylalanine or tryptophan, this is likely a read error. The chain employs TRBV15 and TRBJ2-5; TRBD1 is a possible D gene (5 bases). Trimming took 0 bases from V and 5 from J, leaving 16 bases between them. Germline CDR1 is LNHNV and CDR2 is YYDKDF (reference sequence). This CDR3 region has 16 residues. The CDR3 reads CATSRDPGNSVETQYS. CDR3 coding DNA: TGTGCCACCAGCAGAGATCCAGGGAATTCCGTGGAGACCCAGTACTCC.

This clonotype has just a few counts. The rearrangement links TRBV15 to TRBJ1-2; D gene ambiguous. V gave up 5 bases and J gave up 2 bases, with 9 bases separating them. CDR1 is LNHNV and CDR2 is YYDKDF in the germline V gene (reference sequence). The CDR3 is made up of 13 amino acids. The CDR3, as DNA: TGTGCCACCAGCGTAAAGGACAACTATGGCTACACCTTC. This translates into CATSVKDNYGYTF. The entire variable domain, with the rest obtained from reference TRBV15 and TRBJ1-2, is as follows: DAMVIQNPRYQVTQFGKPVTLSCSQTLNHNVMYWYQQKSSQAPKLLFHYYDKDFNNEADTPDNFQSRRPNTSFCFLDIRSPGLGDTAMYLCATSVKDNYGYTFGSGTRLTVV.

The chain is built from TRBV20-1 and TRBJ2-5; D gene uncertain. V dropped 4 bases and J dropped 5 bases, with 8 bases sitting between them. The CDR3 is 11 amino acids. The germline V gene encodes CDR1 DFQATT and CDR2 SNEGSKA (reference sequence). The CDR3 nucleotides read TGCAGTGCTATACGGGTTGAGACCCAGTACTTC. Translating it yields CSAIRVETQYF.

This clonotype was counted many times. The CDR3 region is CASSAGLAYSYNEQFF. The DNA for the CDR3 is TGCGCCAGCAGCGCCGGACTAGCCTACTCCTACAATGAGCAGTTCTTC. The rearrangement links TRBV5-1 to TRBJ2-1, with TRBD2 matching over 8 bases. Losses at the gene ends were 4 bases for V and 0 bases for J; bases not matched to a gene: 6. The CDR3 is 16 residues long. Germline V gene sequence: CDR1 SGHRS, CDR2 YFSETQ. Filled out from reference TRBV5-1 and TRBJ2-1, the complete variable domain reads KAGVTQTPRYLIKTRGQQVTLSCSPISGHRSVSWYQQTPGQGLQFLFEYFSETQRNKGNFPGRFSGRQFSNSRSEMNVSTLELGDSALYLCASSAGLAYSYNEQFFGPGTRLTVL.

This clonotype has a count of ten or more. The chain is built from TRBV5-1 and TRBJ1-2; 10 bases align to TRBD1. In germline, CDR1 is SGHRS, CDR2 YFSETQ. The ends lost 0 bases at V and 7 bases at J; junction bases unmatched: 6. This CDR3 is 15 amino acids long. CDR3: CASSLEGQGTFGYTF. CDR3 coding DNA: TGCGCCAGCAGCTTGGAGGGACAGGGGACCTTTGGCTACACCTTC.

This clonotype occurred a few times. The genes are TRBV20-1 and TRBJ2-7; D remains unclear. The CDR3 is 13 residues long. Germline CDR1 is DFQATT and CDR2 is SNEGSKA (reference sequence). Trimming shortened V by 2 bases and J by 6 bases, and 14 bases separated the two germline ends. CDR3 DNA: TGCAGTGCTAGATCCCATGAAGGACCCGAGCAGTACTTC. Translating gives CSARSHEGPEQYF.

The chain combines TRBV30 with TRBJ2-1; 9 bases are a match to TRBD2. Germline V gene data show CDR1 as GTSNPN and CDR2 as SVGIG (reference sequence). This CDR3 has 14 residues. The V segment lost 5 bases and the J segment 4 bases; nucleotides outside the gene matches: 6. The CDR3 DNA reads as TGTGCCTGGGGACGTACTAGCGGGTACAATGAGCAGTTCTTC. This sequence encodes CAWGRTSGYNEQFF.

This chain joins TRBV7-2 and TRBJ2-5; the match to TRBD2 covers 11 bases. V shed 7 bases, J shed 3 bases, and the junction held 4 bases outside the gene matches. Germline CDR1 and CDR2: SGHTA and FQGNSA. The CDR3 has 14 residues. CDR3: CASKPGLAEETQYF. CDR3 nucleotides: TGTGCCAGCAAACCGGGACTAGCGGAAGAGACCCAGTACTTC.

The chain has TRBV11-2 and TRBJ2-4, with no clear D. CDR1 and CDR2 (germline): SGHAT, FQNNGV. V was trimmed by 4 bases and J by 0 bases, leaving 4 bases between them. This CDR3 region has 13 residues. The CDR3 nucleotides are TGTGCCAGCAGCTCCGTAGCCAAAAACATTCAGTACTTC. Translation: CASSSVAKNIQYF.

This clonotype came up a few times. The chain couples TRBV7-9 to TRBJ2-7; 10 nucleotides align to TRBD2. The CDR3 spans 16 residues. V gave up 6 bases and J gave up 0 bases; unmatched junction bases: 8. Germline-derived CDR1 and CDR2 are SEHNR and FQNEAQ (reference sequence). In DNA, the CDR3 is TGTGCCAGCAGTCAAGGGACTAGCGTTATCTCCTACGAGCAGTACTTC. The encoded protein is CASSQGTSVISYEQYF.

This sequence joins TRBV5-5 and TRBJ2-7, with D possibly matching TRBD2 (5 bases). Germline CDR1 SGHKS, CDR2 YYEKEE (reference sequence). The CDR3 is 15 amino acids. With 3 bases removed from V and 1 base from J, the gap between germline ends came to 14 bases. The CDR3 loop is CASSSKRFLSYEQYF. CDR3 DNA sequence: TGTGCCAGCAGCTCAAAGCGGTTTCTGTCCTACGAGCAGTACTTC.

The chain links TRBV15 to TRBJ2-5, with D unresolved. CDR3 size: 13 residues. Trimming left V 6 bases short and J 9 bases short, with 17 bases between. Germline values: CDR1 LNHNV, CDR2 YYDKDF (reference sequence). The CDR3 nucleotides are TGTGCCACCAGAGCTTCATCTTATGGGGCCCAGTACTTC. Residues: CATRASSYGAQYF.